This T cell receptor beta chain was recorded in a study of Ad26.COV2.S vaccination and SARS-CoV-2 variants. Whole-study results and caveats: Quantification of TCR breadth and depth may have yielded underestimates of total T cell responses.

Of note for this clone: Its cognate antigen is unknown.

Treatment specified: some 20 received Ad26.COV2.S at low or high dose, single or two shots; roughly five received placebo; per-sample allocation not given. Sampling took place 63 days after the first vaccine or placebo injection. The sample came from a Boston adult aged 18-55 years. The data were produced by immunoSEQ multiplex PCR, yet TCRdb's version contains in-frame clones alone and is incomplete. Of 500,000 or so clones listed, around nine tenths are singletons. The starting material was peripheral blood, obtained in a trial of Ad26.COV2.S vaccine versus placebo. The sequence came from a person between 18 and 59 years old who received the Ad26.COV2.S COVID-19 vaccine or a placebo.

For the CDR3, the DNA is TGTGCCAGCAGCTTAAGGGGGACTAGCGGGAGAGTGCGAGATACGCAGTATTTT. This gives the protein CASSLRGTSGRVRDTQYF. V gene TRBV7-3 combines with J gene TRBJ2-3; 14 bases line up with TRBD2. Germline V gene sequence: CDR1 SGHTA, CDR2 FQGTGA. The CDR3 is 18 residues long. V was clipped by 1 base and J by 5 bases; unmatched bases: 8.